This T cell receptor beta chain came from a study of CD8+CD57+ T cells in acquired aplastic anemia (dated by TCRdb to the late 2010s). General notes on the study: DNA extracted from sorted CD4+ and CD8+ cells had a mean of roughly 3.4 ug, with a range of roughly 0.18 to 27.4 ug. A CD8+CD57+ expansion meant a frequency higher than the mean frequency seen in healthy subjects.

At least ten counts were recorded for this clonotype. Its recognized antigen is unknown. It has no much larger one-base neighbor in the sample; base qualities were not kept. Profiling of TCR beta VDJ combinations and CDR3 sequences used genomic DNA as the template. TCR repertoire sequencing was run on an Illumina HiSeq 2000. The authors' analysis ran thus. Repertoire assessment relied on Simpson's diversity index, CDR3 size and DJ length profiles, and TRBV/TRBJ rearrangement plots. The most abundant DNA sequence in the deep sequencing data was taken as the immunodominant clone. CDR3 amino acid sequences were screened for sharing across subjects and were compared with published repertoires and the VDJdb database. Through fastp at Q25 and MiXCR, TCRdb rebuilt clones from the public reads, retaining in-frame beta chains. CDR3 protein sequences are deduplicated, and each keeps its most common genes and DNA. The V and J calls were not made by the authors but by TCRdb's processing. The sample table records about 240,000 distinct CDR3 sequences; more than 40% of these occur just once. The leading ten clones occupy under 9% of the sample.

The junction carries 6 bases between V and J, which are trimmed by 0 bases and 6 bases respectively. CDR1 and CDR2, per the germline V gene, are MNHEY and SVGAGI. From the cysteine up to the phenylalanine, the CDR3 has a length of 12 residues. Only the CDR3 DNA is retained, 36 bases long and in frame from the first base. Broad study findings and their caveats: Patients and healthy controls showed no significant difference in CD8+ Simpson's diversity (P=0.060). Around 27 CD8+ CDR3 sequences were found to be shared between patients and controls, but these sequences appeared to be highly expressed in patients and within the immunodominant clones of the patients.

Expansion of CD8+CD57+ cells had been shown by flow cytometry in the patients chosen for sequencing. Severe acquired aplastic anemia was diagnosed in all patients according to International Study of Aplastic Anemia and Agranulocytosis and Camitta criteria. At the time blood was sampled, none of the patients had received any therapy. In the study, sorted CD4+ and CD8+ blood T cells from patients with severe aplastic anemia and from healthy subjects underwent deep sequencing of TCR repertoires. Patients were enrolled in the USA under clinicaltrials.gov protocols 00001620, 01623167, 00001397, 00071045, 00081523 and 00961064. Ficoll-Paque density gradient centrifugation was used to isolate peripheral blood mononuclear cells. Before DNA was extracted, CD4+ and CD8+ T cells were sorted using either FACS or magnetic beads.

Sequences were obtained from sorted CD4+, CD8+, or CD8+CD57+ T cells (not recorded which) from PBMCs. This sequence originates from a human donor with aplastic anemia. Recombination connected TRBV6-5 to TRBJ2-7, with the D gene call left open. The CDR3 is CASSYSSPEQYF. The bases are TGTGCCAGCAGTTACTCCTCTCCCGAGCAGTACTTC.